Described below is a single TCR beta chain sequence and its context. What it binds is unknown. The data derive from a study of shared clonotypes between healthy human individuals. Assay: immunoSEQ multiplex PCR; the TCRdb copy retains only in-frame clones and omits some. There are over 300,000 clones in the sample; around 86% occur only once, and around 15% lies in the top ten. The study, taken as a whole, reports: Among non-shared clonotypes, generation probabilities were lower than among those shared by all four donors.

This clonotype was obtained from a man aged 18 to 30 in good health. Sequenced sample: memory CD8+ T cells sorted from blood. Sample subset: CD45RO+ cells pooled with CCR7-negative TemRA cells.

CDR3 amino acids: CASSQEQGSLSYEQYF. The CDR3 region has the DNA TGCGCCAGCAGCCAAGAACAGGGGTCCCTCTCCTACGAGCAGTACTTC. The rearrangement joins TRBV4-1 to TRBJ2-7; TRBD1 agrees at 7 bases. The CDR3 is made up of 16 amino acids. Per the germline V gene, CDR1 is MGHRA and CDR2 is YSYEKL. With V trimmed by 0 bases and J by 0 bases, 5 bases remained unmatched.